This TCR beta chain was found in a study of blood T cell repertoires in COVID-19. Study summary: COVID-19 samples, acute and convalescent, were from the United States, Italy and Spain. Sample material is recorded as cDNA or gDNA derived from T cells, B-cell-depleted T cells, or PBMCs.

Trimming cost V 0 bases and J 3 bases, with 12 bases left between them. The length of the CDR3 is 15 residues. The germline CDR1 and CDR2 sequences are LGHNA and YNFKEQ. How the authors handled the data: Estimates of nucleated cell counts were drawn from the amplification of reference gene primers. Sequenced by immunoSEQ multiplex PCR; TCRdb stores in-frame clones only, minus some. V and J calls and clone size are those listed in that table; D and trimming were worked out from the DNA. Among 130,000 to 150,000 clones listed, 75% to 85% were seen once. This clone was picked up many times. This rearrangement joins TRBV4-2 to TRBJ2-7, with TRBD2 as a possible D gene (5 bases). The sequence derives from a man in his fifties or sixties with active or convalescent COVID-19. The sequenced sample was peripheral blood. CDR3 protein: CASSQESGSGYEQYF. The CDR3 DNA reads as TGTGCCAGCAGCCAAGAGAGTGGGAGTGGCTACGAGCAGTACTTC.